This is a list of T cell receptor beta chains from one sample in a study of T cells in Graves' hyperthyroidism and ophthalmopathy. TCRdb reprocessed the multiplex PCR reads via MiXCR and lists one record per CDR3 protein. The sample lists about 840,000 distinct CDR3 sequences, 38% occurring once. Material: blood. The receptors here all came from a man aged 18 to 35 with Graves' hyperthyroidism. The CDR3 runs from the conserved cysteine through the conserved F or W. The order of the fields is D gene, J gene, V gene, clone size, CDR3 protein, CDR3 DNA. D genes are given only for firm matches. Clone size is not always given. Where it is, it says once, few, many or a class for expanded clones.

TRBD1 | TRBJ1-1 | TRBV20-1 | NA | CSARDWDRNTEAFF | TGCAGTGCTAGAGATTGGGACAGAAACACTGAAGCTTTCTTT
NA | TRBJ2-5 | TRBV15 | NA | CATSRGSGETQYF | TGTGCCACCAGCAGAGGGTCGGGCGAGACCCAGTACTTC
NA | TRBJ1-2 | TRBV7-9 | NA | CASSLTGLREQANYGYTF | TGTGCCAGCAGCTTAACTGGTCTCCGCGAGCAGGCTAACTATGGCTACACCTTC
NA | TRBJ2-5 | TRBV9 | few | CASSHLQKQETQYF | TGTGCCAGCAGTCATTTGCAGAAACAAGAGACCCAGTACTTC
NA | TRBJ1-2 | TRBV25-1 | NA | CASSEDNEAFFGQGNYGYTF | NA
TRBD1 | TRBJ1-5 | TRBV20-1 | NA | CSALDRGTSNQPQHF | TGCAGTGCGTTAGACAGGGGAACCAGCAATCAGCCCCAGCATTTT
TRBD1 | TRBJ2-5 | TRBV10-3 | many | CAISEGTEETQYF | TGTGCCATCAGCGAAGGGACAGAAGAGACCCAGTACTTC
TRBD2 | TRBJ2-7 | TRBV29-1 | NA | CSLNSGGAVAYEQYF | TGCAGCTTGAATAGCGGGGGGGCCGTCGCCTACGAGCAGTACTTC
NA | TRBJ2-7 | TRBV5-6 | few | CASSPPGSGSYEQYF | TGTGCCAGCAGCCCCCCGGGTTCGGGGTCCTACGAGCAGTACTTC
NA | TRBJ2-7 | TRBV7-9 | many | CAWATSNYEQYF | TGTGCATGGGCCACCTCTAACTACGAGCAGTACTTC
TRBD2 | TRBJ2-5 | TRBV9 | few | CASSPSGGRETQYF | TGTGCCAGCAGCCCCAGCGGGGGTAGGGAGACCCAGTACTTC
NA | TRBJ1-4 | TRBV12-5 | NA | CASGFLTGSTNEKLFF | TGTGCTAGTGGTTTCCTTACAGGGTCAACTAATGAAAAACTGTTTTTT
NA | TRBJ2-7 | TRBV19 | NA | CASGPEYNSYEQYF | TGTGCCAGTGGTCCCGAATATAACTCCTACGAGCAGTACTTC
TRBD1 | TRBJ1-2 | TRBV25-1 | NA | CASSEGDREYYGYTF | TGTGCCAGCAGTGAGGGGGACAGGGAATACTATGGCTACACCTTC
NA | TRBJ1-6 | TRBV6-5 | few | CASSPRGGSSPLHF | TGTGCCAGCAGTCCGCGCGGTGGAAGCTCACCCCTCCACTTT
TRBD2 | TRBJ2-2 | TRBV6-1 | NA | CASTGGGAGELFF | TGTGCCAGCACGGGGGGAGGCGCCGGGGAGCTGTTTTTT
NA | TRBJ2-6 | TRBV29-1 | NA | CSLAVGANVLTF | TGCAGCTTAGCAGTGGGGGCCAACGTCCTGACTTTC
NA | TRBJ1-2 | TRBV7-9 | many | CASFGGVQYGYTF | TGTGCCAGCTTCGGGGGCGTTCAATATGGCTACACCTTC
TRBD1 | TRBJ2-5 | TRBV29-1 | many | CSVDLGQGQETQYF | TGCAGCGTCGACCTAGGACAGGGACAAGAGACCCAGTACTTC
NA | TRBJ2-7 | TRBV20-1 | NA | CSARGRAFYEQYF | TGCAGTGCTAGAGGGAGGGCCTTCTACGAGCAGTACTTC
TRBD2 | TRBJ2-7 | TRBV2 | NA | CASLSGRGAYEQYF | TGTGCCAGTCTCAGCGGGAGGGGAGCCTACGAGCAGTACTTC
NA | TRBJ2-5 | TRBV9 | many | CASSPRGPGETQYF | TGTGCCAGCAGCCCCCGAGGACCGGGAGAGACCCAGTACTTC
NA | TRBJ1-5 | TRBV4-1 | many | CASSQGSGGQPQHF | TGCGCCAGCAGCCAAGGGTCGGGCGGGCAGCCCCAGCATTTT
NA | TRBJ1-4 | TRBV5-1 | few | CASSLVLGATNEKLFF | TGCGCCAGCAGCTTGGTTTTGGGGGCGACTAATGAAAAACTGTTTTTT
NA | TRBJ1-4 | TRBV7-9 | NA | CASSLGGPGNEKLFF | TGTGCCAGCAGTTTGGGGGGCCCGGGGAATGAAAAACTGTTTTTT
NA | TRBJ2-5 | TRBV7-9 | many | CASSLGGSQETQYF | TGTGCCAGCAGCTTAGGTGGCAGCCAAGAGACCCAGTACTTC
NA | TRBJ1-3 | TRBV6-5 | few | CASRTGLSSGNTIYF | TGTGCCAGCAGGACAGGTTTGAGCTCTGGAAACACCATATATTTT
TRBD1 | TRBJ1-4 | TRBV5-1 | NA | CASSGQGAPEKLFF | TGCGCCAGCAGCGGACAGGGGGCTCCTGAAAAACTGTTTTTT
NA | TRBJ2-7 | TRBV29-1 | many | CSVGAALSYEQYF | TGCAGCGTTGGGGCAGCACTCTCCTACGAGCAGTACTTC
NA | TRBJ1-5 | TRBV4-1 | few | CASSQDPIGNQPQHF | TGCGCCAGCAGCCAAGATCCAATCGGCAATCAGCCCCAGCATTTT
NA | TRBJ1-2 | TRBV2 | many | CASSGGIVYGYTF | TGTGCCAGCAGTGGGGGGATAGTCTATGGCTACACCTTC